This TCR beta chain is drawn from a study of regulatory dendritic cells for organ transplantation. Assay used: immunoSEQ multiplex PCR; TCRdb lists only in-frame clones, some missing. The sample holds fewer than 50,000 clones; 90% to 95% are singletons and the top ten take about 0.11%. A word on this clone: Its antigen is still unknown.

Study observations and caveats: Regulatory dendritic cells appeared to expand memory CD8+ clones less than mature ones. Naive T cells showed high diversity, memory cells less, memory CD8+ least.

The TCR originated in a human donor in good health. Sequencing was carried out using naive CD8+ T cells from blood. Subset meaning: CD45RA+ naive T cells.

DNA for the CDR3: TGTGCCTGGTTTTCCGGGACAGGGGGAAACTATGGCTACACCTTC. It specifies CAWFSGTGGNYGYTF. V is TRBV30 and J is TRBJ1-2; 11 nucleotides agree with TRBD1. From germline, CDR1 is GTSNPN and CDR2 SVGIG (reference sequence). The CDR3 spans 15 residues. The trim removed 5 bases at V and 2 bases at J, leaving 7 bases unmatched.